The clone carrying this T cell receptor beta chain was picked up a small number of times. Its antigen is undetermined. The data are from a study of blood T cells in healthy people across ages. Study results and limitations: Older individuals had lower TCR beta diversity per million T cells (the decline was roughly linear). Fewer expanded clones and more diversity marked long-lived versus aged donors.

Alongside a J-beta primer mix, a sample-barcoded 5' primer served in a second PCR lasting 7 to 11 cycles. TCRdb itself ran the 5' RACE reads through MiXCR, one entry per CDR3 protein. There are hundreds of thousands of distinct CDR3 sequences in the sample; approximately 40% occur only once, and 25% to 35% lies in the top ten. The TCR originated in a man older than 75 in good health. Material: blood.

CDR3 nucleotide sequence: TGTGCCAGCAGCTCCCCCCAGGGGACGGTCACCTACGAGCAGTACTTC. This gives the protein CASSSPQGTVTYEQYF. The chain joins TRBV7-9 to TRBJ2-7, with a possible D match to TRBD1 (6 bases). Germline CDR1 SEHNR, CDR2 FQNEAQ (reference sequence). Trimming took off 4 bases at V and 2 bases at J, with 18 bases between the two ends. The length of the CDR3 is 16 residues.